This entry concerns a single T cell receptor (beta chain). TCRdb independently ran MiXCR on the RT-PCR reads; one entry per CDR3 protein. The data contain about 700,000 distinct CDR3 sequences, 13% to 15% of them singletons. Germline V gene data show CDR1 as MGHRA and CDR2 as YSYEKL. V lost 0 bases and J lost 4; bases outside the gene matches: 5. This CDR3 has 16 residues. Sequencing was performed on memory CD4+ T cells from blood. The sequence was obtained from a female donor in good health, serving as a healthy control. The rearrangement joins TRBV4-1 to TRBJ2-2, with TRBD1 matching 7 bases. The CDR3 DNA reads as TGCGCCAGCAGCCAAGATGGACAGGTTCGCACCGGGGAGCTGTTTTTT. Translating gives CASSQDGQVRTGELFF.